The rows below give T cell receptor beta chains drawn from one sample of a study of blood T cell repertoires in COVID-19. Data came from immunoSEQ multiplex PCR; TCRdb stores just in-frame clones and leaves some out. The sample has 90,000 or so clones, 75% to 90% seen once; the top ten hold approximately 1.3%. Sequenced: peripheral blood. These receptors all come from a man older than 75 with active or convalescent COVID-19. Both conserved end residues are part of each CDR3. Fields, in order: V gene, clone size, CDR3 length, D gene, J gene, CDR3 protein, CDR3 DNA. D genes are given only for firm matches. Size values are once, few and many counts, or a class for expanded clones, and some rows have none.

V: TRBV28
size: -
length: 15
D: -
J: TRBJ2-3
CDR3: CASSSPHPSPDTQYF
DNA: TGTGCCAGCAGTTCACCACACCCCTCTCCGGATACGCAGTATTTT

V: TRBV18
size: few
length: 17
D: -
J: TRBJ2-6
CDR3: CASSQTRQGSGANVLTF
DNA: TGTGCCAGCTCCCAGACAAGGCAGGGCTCTGGGGCCAACGTCCTGACTTTC

V: TRBV28
size: -
length: 11
D: -
J: TRBJ2-1
CDR3: CASSWGGEQFF
DNA: TGTGCCAGCAGTTGGGGCGGTGAGCAGTTCTTC

V: TRBV4-1
size: -
length: 16
D: TRBD1
J: TRBJ2-5
CDR3: CASSQSSGQTVGPQYF
DNA: TGCGCCAGCAGCCAATCCTCGGGACAGACCGTAGGGCCCCAGTACTTC

V: TRBV7-3
size: -
length: 13
D: -
J: TRBJ2-5
CDR3: CASSLRQQETQYF
DNA: TGTGCCAGCAGCTTAAGACAGCAAGAGACCCAGTACTTC

V: TRBV9
size: -
length: 15
D: TRBD1
J: TRBJ2-1
CDR3: CASSVEGQGAGEQFF
DNA: TGTGCCAGCAGCGTAGAGGGACAGGGGGCGGGTGAGCAGTTCTTC

V: TRBV6-5
size: -
length: 15
D: -
J: TRBJ1-5
CDR3: CASSPRRAAEQPQHF
DNA: TGTGCCAGCAGCCCCCGGCGGGCGGCGGAGCAGCCCCAGCATTTT

V: TRBV7-9
size: -
length: 16
D: TRBD1
J: TRBJ1-2
CDR3: CASSSSRQGLDYGYTF
DNA: TGTGCCAGCAGCTCCTCCCGACAGGGGCTCGACTATGGCTACACCTTC

V: TRBV11-2
size: -
length: 15
D: TRBD2
J: TRBJ2-7
CDR3: CASRLLAGGGREQYF
DNA: TGTGCCAGCAGACTACTAGCGGGAGGTGGCCGCGAGCAGTACTTC

V: TRBV29-1
size: -
length: 11
D: -
J: TRBJ2-2
CDR3: CSAGDTGELFF
DNA: TGCAGCGCCGGTGATACCGGGGAGCTGTTTTTT

V: TRBV30
size: -
length: 15
D: -
J: TRBJ2-2
CDR3: CAWSRGGSNTGELFF
DNA: TGTGCCTGGAGTAGGGGGGGATCCAACACCGGGGAGCTGTTTTTT

V: TRBV19
size: -
length: 16
D: TRBD1
J: TRBJ1-1
CDR3: CASRPGTGIERTEAFF
DNA: TGTGCCAGTCGCCCCGGGACAGGGATCGAGCGCACTGAAGCTTTCTTT

V: TRBV19
size: once
length: 15
D: -
J: TRBJ1-5
CDR3: CASSIGQNSNQPQHF
DNA: TGTGCCAGTAGTATAGGACAAAATAGCAATCAGCCCCAGCATTTT

V: TRBV5-5
size: -
length: 16
D: TRBD1
J: TRBJ1-2
CDR3: CASSLLGTAEVYGYTF
DNA: TGTGCCAGCAGCTTGCTGGGGACAGCGGAAGTCTATGGCTACACCTTC